The T cell receptor (beta chain) described here comes from a study of blood T cells in healthy people across ages. Trimming took off 5 bases at V and 4 bases at J, with 9 bases between the two ends. The CDR3 length is 13 residues. Germline CDR1 is ENHRY and CDR2 is SYGVKD. With each sample, at least 5 micrograms of total RNA were extracted. The use of a sample-barcoded 5' primer and a J-beta primer mix characterized a second PCR of about 7 to 12 cycles. TCRdb re-analysed the 5' RACE reads in MiXCR, keeping a single row per CDR3 protein. Altogether some 1.5 million distinct CDR3 sequences are present, roughly 30% being singletons, with the ten largest covering around 7.7%.

The rearrangement joins TRBV10-3 to TRBJ1-5; no clear D gene. This clonotype was obtained from a woman aged 25 to 39 in good health. What was sequenced was blood. The chain's CDR3 is CAISRQVNQPQHF. DNA of the CDR3: TGTGCCATCAGTCGACAAGTTAATCAGCCCCAGCATTTT.